This T cell receptor beta chain originates from a study of shared clonotypes between healthy human individuals. Study-wide results and caveats: Genetic and exposure-history diversity was limited by the small donor number. Non-shared clonotypes were found to have lower generation probabilities than the clonotypes that were shared by all four of the sorted-subset donors. Sequencing depth was predicted to influence how clonotypes are shared among donors.

In the authors' methods: Owing to the provision of junction-only sequences devoid of quality scores by immunoSEQ, filtering differed. Produced via immunoSEQ multiplex PCR; TCRdb's table is partial and in-frame only. V, J and clone size derive from that table, while D and trimming were established from the DNA sequence. The table has more than 2,000,000 clones, about 92% seen once. Comments on this clone: Its antigen is currently unknown.

V was clipped by 6 bases and J by 3 bases; unmatched bases: 6. The CDR3 runs to 15 residues. CDR1 is MNHEY and CDR2 is SVGAGI in the germline V gene. The rearrangement uses TRBV6-5 and TRBJ2-5; 11 bases are a match to TRBD2. Sequences were obtained from naive CD4+ T cells sorted from blood. Subset indicated: CD45RA+ positively selected. The origin of this receptor is a man younger than 35 in good health. CDR3 DNA: TGTGCCAGCAGCCGACCGGGACTAGCGGAAGAGACCCAGTACTTC. It codes for CASSRPGLAEETQYF.